The 17 T cell receptor beta chains below all came from one sample that was sequenced in a study of cytomegalovirus exposure and HLA in healthy donors. Here immunoSEQ multiplex PCR was the method, and the copy in TCRdb shows in-frame clones only, minus some. This repertoire shows 220,000 or so clones, around four fifths found once; its top ten account for about an eighth. The specimen sequenced was PBMCs. The receptor set was obtained from a woman aged 30 to 39 in good health and CMV-seropositive.

J is TRBJ2-7 and V is TRBV29-1, with 9 bases lining up with TRBD1. Germline V CDR1 and CDR2: SQVTM, ANQGSEA. V lost 4 bases to trimming and J lost 5 bases; unmatched junction nucleotides: 12. The CDR3 loop spans 15 amino acids. CDR3 bases: TGCAGCGTTGGAGACAGGGGGAGCAGGAGAGACGAGCAGTACTTC. It translates to CSVGDRGSRRDEQYF.

This chain connects TRBV7-6 to TRBJ2-7; weak D call: TRBD2 (6 bases). V lost 5 bases and J 4 bases, leaving 12 bases between the germline ends. This CDR3 has 13 residues. Germline V gene data show CDR1 as SGHVS and CDR2 as FNYEAQ. The CDR3 sequence: CASSRTSNYEQYF. The CDR3 region has the DNA TGTGCCAGCAGCCGTACTAGCAATTACGAGCAGTACTTC.

This clone was observed a handful of times. The V and J genes are TRBV28 and TRBJ2-2, with 8 positions matching TRBD1. The CDR3 extends over 15 amino acids. V was pared by 6 bases and J by 0 bases, with 3 bases of the junction left unmatched. Germline CDR1 MDHEN, CDR2 SYDVKM. DNA of the CDR3: TGTGCCAGCAGCCAGACAGGGGCGAACACCGGGGAGCTGTTTTTT. Protein: CASSQTGANTGELFF.

The table lists this clone with many counts. The gene calls are TRBV15 and TRBJ1-2; no firm D call. V lost 5 bases and J 3 bases, leaving 16 bases between the germline ends. From germline, CDR1 is LNHNV and CDR2 YYDKDF (reference sequence). This CDR3 is 15 amino acids long. CDR3 in amino acids: CATSPRAMVDYGYTF. The CDR3 DNA reads as TGTGCCACCAGCCCCCGGGCGATGGTGGACTATGGCTACACCTTC.

V usage is TRBV7-3 and J usage is TRBJ2-1; 11 nucleotides match TRBD2. V trimming: 5 bases; J trimming: 6 bases; junction bases outside the gene matches: 6. Germline values: CDR1 SGHTA, CDR2 FQGTGA. The CDR3 is 15 residues long. As DNA, the CDR3 is TGTGCCAGCAGCGCCCGACTAGCGGGACTCAATGAGCAGTTCTTC. It translates to CASSARLAGLNEQFF.

The chain couples TRBV27 to TRBJ2-1; 7 nucleotides agree with TRBD1. The trim removed 4 bases at V and 2 bases at J, leaving 11 bases unmatched. This CDR3 spans 17 amino acids. CDR1 MNHEY and CDR2 SMNVEV come from the germline V gene (reference sequence). This chain's CDR3 is CASSSLLRDRAYNEQFF. The CDR3 region has the DNA TGTGCCAGCAGTTCATTACTCCGGGACAGAGCCTACAATGAGCAGTTCTTC.

The chain combines TRBV30 with TRBJ2-1; 7 bases fit TRBD2. J gave up 13 bases and V 1 base, and 10 bases lay outside the gene matches. Germline V lookup: CDR1 GTSNPN, CDR2 SVGIG (reference sequence). The CDR3 covers 13 residues. Written as DNA, the CDR3 is TGTGCCTGGAGTGACGTGGGGGGGTCCCGTCAGTTCTTC. Its protein product is CAWSDVGGSRQFF.

V gene TRBV2 combines with J gene TRBJ2-1, with TRBD2 identical over 15 bases. V dropped 7 bases and J dropped 4; count of bases not matched to a gene: 8. The CDR3 has 17 amino acids. Germline V lookup: CDR1 SNHLY, CDR2 FYNNEI. CDR3 nucleotide sequence: TGTGCCAGCAAACCGGGACTAGCGGGAGGCTCGTACAATGAGCAGTTCTTC. Its translation is CASKPGLAGGSYNEQFF.

Regarding this clone: At one boundary the junction diverges from the germline segment, which might be a read error. The V and J genes are TRBV6-5 and TRBJ2-7, with 9 bases identical to TRBD2. Germline V lookup: CDR1 MNHEY, CDR2 SVGAGI. The CDR3 is made up of 12 amino acids. CDR3 loop: CASSNSLAGEYF. CDR3 nucleotide sequence: TGTGCCAGCAGTAACTCATTAGCGGGGGAGTACTTC.

As DNA, the CDR3 is TGTGCCAGCAGCTCTCCCACTAGCGCCTACTACGAGCAGTACTTC. It encodes CASSSPTSAYYEQYF. The V gene is TRBV27, the J gene TRBJ2-7; TRBD2 aligns across 7 bases. The germline V gene encodes CDR1 MNHEY and CDR2 SMNVEV (reference sequence). V gave up 6 bases and J gave up 3 bases; unmatched junction bases: 11. The CDR3 contains 15 residues.

The J gene is TRBJ1-5, the V gene TRBV19, with TRBD1 as a possible D gene (5 bases). V was clipped by 5 bases and J by 1 base, with 6 bases between them. This CDR3 contains 13 residues. Germline CDR1 LNHDA, CDR2 SQIVND (reference sequence). CDR3 nucleotide sequence: TGTGCCAGTAGTTGGACAAGCAATCAGCCCCAGCATTTT. Protein sequence: CASSWTSNQPQHF.

The J gene is TRBJ2-7, the V gene TRBV29-1, with 11 bases fitting TRBD1. After removal of 6 bases from V and 3 bases from J, the junction contained 4 bases not matched to a gene. Germline assignment: CDR1 SQVTM and CDR2 ANQGSEA. The CDR3 loop spans 13 amino acids. In DNA form, the CDR3 reads TGCAGCGTGAAGGGACAGGGGGGCTACGAGCAGTACTTC. Translated, it gives CSVKGQGGYEQYF.

J is TRBJ2-7 and V is TRBV7-8; 7 positions agree with TRBD2. J lost 4 bases, V lost 5 bases, and 11 bases had no gene match. CDR1 SGHVS and CDR2 FQNEAQ come from the germline V gene. The CDR3 is made up of 15 amino acids. This CDR3 is CASSPKWTSSYEQYF. CDR3 sequence (DNA): TGTGCCAGCAGCCCCAAGTGGACTAGTTCTTACGAGCAGTACTTC.

This clone was observed a handful of times. The chain combines TRBV18 with TRBJ1-1; D remains unclear. V was trimmed by 2 bases and J by 3 bases, leaving 7 bases between them. The CDR3 sequence is 13 residues long. Per germline, CDR1 KGHSH and CDR2 LQKENI. The CDR3: CASSPSGHTEAFF. Written as DNA, the CDR3 is TGTGCCAGCTCACCATCCGGCCACACTGAAGCTTTCTTT. The complete variable domain, with remaining parts taken from reference TRBV18 and TRBJ1-1, reads NAGVMQNPRHLVRRRGQEARLRCSPMKGHSHVYWYRQLPEEGLKFMVYLQKENIIDESGMPKERFSAEFPKEGPSILRIQQVVRGDSAAYFCASSPSGHTEAFFGQGTRLTVV.

This clone was picked up a small number of times. The gene calls are TRBV7-9 and TRBJ2-1; a weak D match, TRBD1 (6 bases). V was shortened by 1 base and J by 15 bases, with 10 bases between the two germline ends. The CDR3 runs to 11 residues. The germline gives CDR1 SEHNR, CDR2 FQNEAQ (reference sequence). As DNA, the CDR3 is TGTGCCAGCAGCTTAGAGGGGGTGGCGTTCTTC. It specifies CASSLEGVAFF.

The chain links TRBV29-1 to TRBJ1-2, with a tentative D call TRBD1 (6 bases). Germline-derived CDR1 and CDR2 are SQVTM and ANQGSEA. The length of the CDR3 is 13 residues. Trimming removed 6 bases from V and 3 bases from J, with 14 bases in between. In DNA form, the CDR3 reads TGCAGCGTGTACAGGGCCAATTACTATGGCTACACCTTC. Its protein is CSVYRANYYGYTF.

This chain links TRBV29-1 with TRBJ2-1, with TRBD1 identical over 9 bases. Looked up from germline, CDR1 is SQVTM and CDR2 is ANQGSEA. With 5 bases clipped from V and 6 bases from J, the junction kept 11 bases outside the gene matches. CDR3 length: 15 amino acids. The CDR3 DNA follows: TGCAGCGTTCAACGTCCCGGGACAGGGATCAATGAGCAGTTCTTC. Translation: CSVQRPGTGINEQFF.